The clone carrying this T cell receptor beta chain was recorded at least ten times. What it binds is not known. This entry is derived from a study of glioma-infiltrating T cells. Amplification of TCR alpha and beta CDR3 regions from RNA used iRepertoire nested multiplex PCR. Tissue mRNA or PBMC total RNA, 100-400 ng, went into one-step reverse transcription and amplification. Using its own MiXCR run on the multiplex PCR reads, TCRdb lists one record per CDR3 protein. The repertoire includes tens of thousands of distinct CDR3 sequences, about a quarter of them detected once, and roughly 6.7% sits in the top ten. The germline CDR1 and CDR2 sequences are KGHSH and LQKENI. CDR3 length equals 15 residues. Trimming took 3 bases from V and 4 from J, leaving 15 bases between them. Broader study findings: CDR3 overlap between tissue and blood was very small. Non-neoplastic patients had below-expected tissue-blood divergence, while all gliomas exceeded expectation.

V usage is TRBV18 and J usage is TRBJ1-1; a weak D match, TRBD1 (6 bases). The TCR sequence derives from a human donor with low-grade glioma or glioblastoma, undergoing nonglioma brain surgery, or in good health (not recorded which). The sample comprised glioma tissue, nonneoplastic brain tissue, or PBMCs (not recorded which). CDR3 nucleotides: TGTGCCAGCTCACCCAAGGGGGGCGGGGGCACTGAAGCTTTCTTT. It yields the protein CASSPKGGGGTEAFF.